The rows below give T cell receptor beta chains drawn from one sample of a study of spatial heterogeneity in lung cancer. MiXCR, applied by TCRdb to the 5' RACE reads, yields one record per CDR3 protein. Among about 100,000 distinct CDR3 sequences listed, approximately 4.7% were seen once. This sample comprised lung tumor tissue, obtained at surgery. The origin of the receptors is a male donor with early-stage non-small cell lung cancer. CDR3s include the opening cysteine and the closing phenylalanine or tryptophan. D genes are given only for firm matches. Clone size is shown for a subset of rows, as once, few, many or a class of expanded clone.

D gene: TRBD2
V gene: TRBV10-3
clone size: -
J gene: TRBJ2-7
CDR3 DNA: TGTGCCAGTACTAGCGGCGACTACGAGCAGTACTTC
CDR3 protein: CASTSGDYEQYF

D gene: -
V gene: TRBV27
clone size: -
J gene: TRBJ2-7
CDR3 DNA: TGTGCCAGCAGTTTATATCGGGGGAACCCCTACGAGCAGTACTTC
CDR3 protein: CASSLYRGNPYEQYF

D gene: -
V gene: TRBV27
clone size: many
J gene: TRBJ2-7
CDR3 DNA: TGTGCCAGCAGTGGCAGGACGGACCGAGGCGAGCAGTACTTC
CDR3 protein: CASSGRTDRGEQYF

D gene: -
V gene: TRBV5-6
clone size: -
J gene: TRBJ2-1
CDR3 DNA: TGTGCCAGCAGCTTGGTTCAAATCCGCAATGAGCAGTTCTTC
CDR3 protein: CASSLVQIRNEQFF

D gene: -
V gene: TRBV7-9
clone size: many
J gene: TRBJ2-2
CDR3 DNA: TGTGCCAGCAGCTGGGGCCTCGGGGAGCTGTTTTTT
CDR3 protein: CASSWGLGELFF

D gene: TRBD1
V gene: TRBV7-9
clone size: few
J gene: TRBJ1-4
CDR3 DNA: TGTGCCAGCCAAGACAGGGACAAACTGTTTTTT
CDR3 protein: CASQDRDKLFF

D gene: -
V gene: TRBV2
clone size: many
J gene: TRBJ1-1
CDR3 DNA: TGTGCCAGCACGGCTCAGTCGAACACTGAAGCTTTCTTT
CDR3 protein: CASTAQSNTEAFF

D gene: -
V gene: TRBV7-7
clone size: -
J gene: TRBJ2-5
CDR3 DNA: TGTGCTAGCAGCTTAGCGCCTAGCCTCCCAGAGACCCAGTACTTC
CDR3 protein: CASSLAPSLPETQYF

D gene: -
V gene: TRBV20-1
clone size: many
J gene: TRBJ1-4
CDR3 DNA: TGCAGTGTCCCCTTTCCGGGAGAAGAAAAACTGTTTTTT
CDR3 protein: CSVPFPGEEKLFF

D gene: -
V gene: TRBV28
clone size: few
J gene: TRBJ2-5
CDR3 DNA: TGTGCCAGCAGTCCATGGGTAGGGCTAGAGACCCAGTACTTC
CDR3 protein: CASSPWVGLETQYF

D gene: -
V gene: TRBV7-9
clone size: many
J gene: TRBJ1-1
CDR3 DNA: TGTGCCAGCAGCTTAGCCGGCGGGCACACTGAAGCTTTCTTT
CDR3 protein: CASSLAGGHTEAFF

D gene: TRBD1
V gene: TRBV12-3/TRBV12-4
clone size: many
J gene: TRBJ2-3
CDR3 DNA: TGTGCCAGCCTGAACCGGGACAGGGGGCCCAACCCCCGTTTCACAGATACGCAGTATTTT
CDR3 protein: CASLNRDRGPNPRFTDTQYF

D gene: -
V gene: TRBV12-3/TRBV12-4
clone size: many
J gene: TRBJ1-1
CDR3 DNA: TGTGCCACATCCACGGGTCCTCCTATGTCTGAAGCTTTCTTT
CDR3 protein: CATSTGPPMSEAFF

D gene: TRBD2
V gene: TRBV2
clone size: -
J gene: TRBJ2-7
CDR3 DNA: TGTGCCAGCGGACTAGCGGGAGTGACCGAGCAGTACTTC
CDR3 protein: CASGLAGVTEQYF

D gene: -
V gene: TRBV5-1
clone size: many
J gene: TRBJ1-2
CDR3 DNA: TGCGCCAGCAGCAAGTCCACCAACGCGTATGGCTACACCTTC
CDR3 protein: CASSKSTNAYGYTF

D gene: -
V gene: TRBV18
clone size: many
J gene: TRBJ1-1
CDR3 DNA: TGTGCCAGCTCCGAGATTGTGGTTGGGAACACTGAAGCTTTCTTT
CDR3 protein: CASSEIVVGNTEAFF

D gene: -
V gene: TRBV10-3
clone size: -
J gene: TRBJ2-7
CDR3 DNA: TGTGCCATCAGTGGGAGGGACATCCCAACGCTGCAGTACTTC
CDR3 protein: CAISGRDIPTLQYF

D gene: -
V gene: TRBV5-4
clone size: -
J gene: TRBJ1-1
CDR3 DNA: TGTGCCAGCAGCCCCGGAAAGGGGAGAGGTTGGACTGAAGCTTTCTTT
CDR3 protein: CASSPGKGRGWTEAFF

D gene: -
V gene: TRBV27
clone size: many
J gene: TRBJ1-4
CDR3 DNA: TGTGCCAGCAGTTTATCGGCAGGGGCAGGTGAAAAACTGTTTTTT
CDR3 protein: CASSLSAGAGEKLFF

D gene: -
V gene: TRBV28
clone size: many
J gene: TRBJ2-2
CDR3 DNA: TGTGCCAGCAGTTCAATTCCCGGGGAGCTGTTTTTT
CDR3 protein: CASSSIPGELFF

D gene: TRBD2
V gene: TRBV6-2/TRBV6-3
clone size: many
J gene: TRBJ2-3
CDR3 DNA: TGTGCCAGCAGTTTACTAGCGGGAAGCGCTAGCACAGATACGCAGTATTTT
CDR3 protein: CASSLLAGSASTDTQYF

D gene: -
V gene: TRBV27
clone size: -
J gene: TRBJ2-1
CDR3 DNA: TGTGCCAGCAGTTTATCAGCTAGCTACAATGAGCAGTTCTTC
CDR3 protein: CASSLSASYNEQFF

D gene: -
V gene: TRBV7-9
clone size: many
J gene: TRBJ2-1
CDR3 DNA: TGTGCCAGCAGCAGCCGGTGGCCCAATGAGCAGTTCTTC
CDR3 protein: CASSSRWPNEQFF

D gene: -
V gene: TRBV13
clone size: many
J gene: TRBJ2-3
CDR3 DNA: TGTGCCAGCAGCTTAGGCTCCCCCAGGACAGATACGCAGTATTTT
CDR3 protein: CASSLGSPRTDTQYF

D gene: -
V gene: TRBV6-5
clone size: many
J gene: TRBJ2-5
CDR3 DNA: TGTGCCAGCAACCCGTCAGGGGAAGAGACCCAGTACTTC
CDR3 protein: CASNPSGEETQYF

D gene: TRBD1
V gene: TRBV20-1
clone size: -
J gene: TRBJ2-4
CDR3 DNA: TGCAGTGCTAGAGAAACAGGGGGACAGGGGATTCAGTACTTC
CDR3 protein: CSARETGGQGIQYF

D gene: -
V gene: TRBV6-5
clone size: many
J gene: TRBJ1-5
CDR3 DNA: TGTGCCAGCGGGGGGTTTTCGGGTAGCAATCAGCCCCAGCATTTT
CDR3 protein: CASGGFSGSNQPQHF

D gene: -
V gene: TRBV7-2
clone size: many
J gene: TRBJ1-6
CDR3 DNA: TGTGCCAGCAGCTTAATGACACCTTATAATTCACCCCTCCACTTT
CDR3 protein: CASSLMTPYNSPLHF

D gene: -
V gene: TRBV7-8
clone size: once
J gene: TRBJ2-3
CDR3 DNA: TGTGCCAGCACCCAAAGACTAACTAGCACAGATACGCAGTATTTT
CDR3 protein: CASTQRLTSTDTQYF

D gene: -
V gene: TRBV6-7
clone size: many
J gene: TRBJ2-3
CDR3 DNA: TGTGCCAGCAGTTCTCCCATGGACCTCACAGATACGCAGTATTTT
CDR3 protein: CASSSPMDLTDTQYF

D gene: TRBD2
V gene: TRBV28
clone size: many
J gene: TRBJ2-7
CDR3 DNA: TGTGCCAGCAGTTTTCCCAGACGGACTAGCGGGACCCCTTTTGGGAGGCAGTACTTC
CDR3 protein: CASSFPRRTSGTPFGRQYF

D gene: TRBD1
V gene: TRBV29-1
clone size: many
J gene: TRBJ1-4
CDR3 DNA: TGCAGCGTAGAAATTGGGACAGGGAGCGAAAAACTGTTTTTT
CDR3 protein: CSVEIGTGSEKLFF

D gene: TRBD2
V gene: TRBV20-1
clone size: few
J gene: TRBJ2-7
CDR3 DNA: TGCAGTGCTCCGGCGGGCGGGAGGGAGCAGTACTTC
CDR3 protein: CSAPAGGREQYF

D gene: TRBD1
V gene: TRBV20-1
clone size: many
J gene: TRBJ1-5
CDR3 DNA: TGCAGTGCTAGGGTACCTGACAGGGGTAGCAATCAGCCCCAGCATTTT
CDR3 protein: CSARVPDRGSNQPQHF

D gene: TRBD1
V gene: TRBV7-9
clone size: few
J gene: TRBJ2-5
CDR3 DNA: TGTGCCAGCAGCTTAGCCTGGGACAGGGAGGAAGAGACCCAGTACTTC
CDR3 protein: CASSLAWDREEETQYF

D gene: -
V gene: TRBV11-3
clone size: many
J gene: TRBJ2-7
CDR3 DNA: TGTGCCAGCAGCTTCGACAGCTCCTACGAGCAGTACTTC
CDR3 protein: CASSFDSSYEQYF

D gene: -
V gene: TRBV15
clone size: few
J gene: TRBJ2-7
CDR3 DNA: TGTGCCACCAGCAGAGATCCTACAGGGAAGAACGAGCAGTACTTC
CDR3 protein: CATSRDPTGKNEQYF

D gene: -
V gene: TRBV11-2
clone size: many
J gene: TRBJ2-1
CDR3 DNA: TGTGCCACCCAAAGAAGTGCTGGACCCTACAATGAGCAGTTCTTC
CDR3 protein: CATQRSAGPYNEQFF

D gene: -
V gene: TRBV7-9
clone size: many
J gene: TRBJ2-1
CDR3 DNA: TGTGCCAGCAGCTTGAAGAGCTCCTACAATGAGCAGTTCTTC
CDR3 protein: CASSLKSSYNEQFF

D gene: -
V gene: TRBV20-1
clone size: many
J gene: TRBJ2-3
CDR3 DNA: TGCAGTGCTAGAGTCCCCTTCGCGAGCACAGATACGCAGTATTTT
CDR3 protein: CSARVPFASTDTQYF

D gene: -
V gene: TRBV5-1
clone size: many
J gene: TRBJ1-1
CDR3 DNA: TGCGCCAGCAGCTGGGACGGCCTGAACACTGAAGCTTTCTTT
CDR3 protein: CASSWDGLNTEAFF

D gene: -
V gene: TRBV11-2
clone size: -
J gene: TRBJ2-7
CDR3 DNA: TGTGCCAGCAGCTTAGGGACTGCTACCTACGAGCAGTACTTC
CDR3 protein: CASSLGTATYEQYF

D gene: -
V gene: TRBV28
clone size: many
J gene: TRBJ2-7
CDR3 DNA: TGTGCCAGCAGTACCGCGTATACCTACGAGCAGTACTTC
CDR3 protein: CASSTAYTYEQYF

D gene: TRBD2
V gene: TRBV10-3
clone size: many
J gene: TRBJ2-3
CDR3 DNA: TGTGCCATCAGCCCTGGGACTAGCGGGGAGACAGATACGCAGTATTTT
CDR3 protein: CAISPGTSGETDTQYF

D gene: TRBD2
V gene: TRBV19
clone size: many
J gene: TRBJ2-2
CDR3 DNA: TGTGCCAGTAGTATCCTAAGCGGGAGTGTTGCCGGGGAGCTGTTTTTT
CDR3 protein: CASSILSGSVAGELFF

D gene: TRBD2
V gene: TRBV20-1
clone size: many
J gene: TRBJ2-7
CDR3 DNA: TGCAGTGCCCCGATTAGCGGGACCTACGAGCAGTACTTC
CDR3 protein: CSAPISGTYEQYF

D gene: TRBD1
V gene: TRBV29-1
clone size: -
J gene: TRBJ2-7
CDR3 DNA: TGCAGCGGGGGGACAGACGAGCAGTACTTC
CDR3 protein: CSGGTDEQYF

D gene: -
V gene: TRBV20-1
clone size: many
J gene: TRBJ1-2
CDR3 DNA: TGCAGTGCTAGCTTGACAGGCGGCTACACCTTC
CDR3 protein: CSASLTGGYTF

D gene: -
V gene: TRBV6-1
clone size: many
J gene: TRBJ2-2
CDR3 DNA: TGTGCCAGCCGTAAGAGGGGTACCGGGGAGCTGTTTTTT
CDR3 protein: CASRKRGTGELFF

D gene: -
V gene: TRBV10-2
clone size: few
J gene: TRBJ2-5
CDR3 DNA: TGCGCCAGCAGTGGGCGGAAGGGGGACCAAGAGACCCAGTACTTC
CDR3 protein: CASSGRKGDQETQYF